This T cell receptor beta chain was profiled in a study of blood T cells in healthy people across ages. Notes on the study in general: Naive and antigen-experienced cells were not separated, limiting conclusive comparison.

Trimming at V came to 5 bases and at J to 6 bases, leaving 15 bases not matched to a gene. The CDR3 sequence is 17 residues long. Germline lookup yields CDR1 LNHNV and CDR2 YYDKDF (reference sequence). Remarks on this clonotype: Its specificity is not known.

Using a J-beta primer mix together with a sample-barcoded 5' primer, a second PCR was run for roughly 6 to 11 cycles. TCRdb used MiXCR to reprocess the 5' RACE reads, holding one entry per CDR3 protein. The data hold about 680,000 distinct CDR3 sequences, with approximately 49% observed a single time. The gene calls are TRBV15 and TRBJ2-1, with 8 positions matching TRBD2. Sequencing was carried out using blood. This sequence originates from a woman aged 60-75 years in good health. The CDR3 here is CATSSREQVAGTNEQFF. The CDR3 region has the DNA TGTGCCACCAGCTCCCGAGAGCAAGTAGCGGGGACCAATGAGCAGTTCTTC.